Presented here are 4 T cell receptor beta chains from one specimen sequenced in a study of blood T cell repertoires in COVID-19. Assay: immunoSEQ multiplex PCR; the TCRdb copy retains only in-frame clones and omits some. The repertoire includes roughly 80,000 clones, around 77% of them detected once, and 8.5% to 10% sits in the top ten. The sequenced material came from peripheral blood. Receptors were obtained from a human donor in a cohort sampled during active COVID-19.

The rearrangement links TRBV5-4 to TRBJ2-2; weak D call: TRBD1 (6 bases). The germline gives CDR1 SGHNT, CDR2 YYREEE (reference sequence). CDR3 length: 15 residues. The ends were cut back, 2 bases at V and 5 bases at J, with 13 bases in the middle. The CDR3 sequence: CASSFQGSETGELFF. The CDR3 nucleotides are TGTGCCAGCAGCTTTCAGGGGAGTGAAACCGGGGAGCTGTTTTTT.

This chain connects TRBV13 to TRBJ1-6; D is unclear. The CDR3 consists of 17 residues. The V gene's germline CDR1 is PRHDT and CDR2 FYEKMQ (reference sequence). V was pared by 2 bases and J by 0 bases, with 11 bases between. CDR3 protein: CASSLRTKSSYNSPLHF. The CDR3, as DNA: TGTGCCAGCAGCTTAAGAACCAAGAGCTCCTATAATTCACCCCTCCACTTT.

V and J are TRBV18 and TRBJ2-7; 7 nucleotides agree with TRBD1. Germline-derived CDR1 and CDR2 are KGHSH and LQKENI. With V trimmed by 6 bases and J by 0 bases, 11 bases remained unmatched. CDR3 length: 16 amino acids. CDR3 residues: CASSPALGQISYEQYF. CDR3 in DNA: TGTGCCAGCTCTCCCGCCCTGGGACAGATCTCCTACGAGCAGTACTTC.

The chain carries TRBV2 and TRBJ1-5, with 7 bases matching TRBD1. This CDR3 has 15 amino acids. Trimming cost V 4 bases and J 4 bases; bases outside gene matches: 7. Germline V gives CDR1 SNHLY, CDR2 FYNNEI. In nucleotides, the CDR3 is TGTGCCAGCAGTGGATACAGGGGTGAGAATCAGCCCCAGCATTTT. It is translated as CASSGYRGENQPQHF.